Below are 18 T cell receptor beta chains sequenced from a single sample in a study of T cell responses to AZD1222 COVID-19 vaccine. Sequencing used immunoSEQ multiplex PCR; TCRdb keeps in-frame clones, though not all of them. Among 100,000 to 120,000 clones listed, nearly 90% were seen once. Source: peripheral blood, taken 28 days after the second AZD1222 dose. The receptors were sampled from an adult who received the AZD1222 COVID-19 vaccine.

This chain uses TRBV27 with TRBJ1-1; no definite D call. Germline V gene sequence: CDR1 MNHEY, CDR2 SMNVEV (reference sequence). V lost 5 bases and J 0 bases, leaving 7 bases between the germline ends. The CDR3 length is 13 residues. CDR3 sequence (DNA): TGTGCCAGCAGTCCGTTGTTGAACACTGAAGCTTTCTTT. This gives the protein CASSPLLNTEAFF.

This clone was seen a single time. The rearrangement links TRBV19 to TRBJ1-5; D gene unclear. Germline V gene lookup returns CDR1 LNHDA and CDR2 SQIVND (reference sequence). The CDR3 consists of 14 residues. Trimming removed 9 bases from V and 4 bases from J, with 16 bases in between. Here the CDR3 reads CASTDTGPNQPQHF. CDR3 sequence (DNA): TGTGCCAGCACGGATACTGGTCCAAATCAGCCCCAGCATTTT.

In DNA form, the CDR3 reads TGTGCCAGCAGCTTAGCTTGGATTTACAGGCGGGACAGAGGGTTTCAGCCCCAGCATTTT. This translates into CASSLAWIYRRDRGFQPQHF. The V gene is TRBV7-8, the J gene TRBJ1-5; 7 bases fit TRBD1. The CDR3 covers 20 residues. V lost 0 bases, J lost 6 bases, and 20 bases stayed unmatched. CDR1 SGHVS and CDR2 FQNEAQ come from the germline V gene.

Only one count was recorded for this clone. V is TRBV28 and J is TRBJ2-1, with a possible D match to TRBD1 (6 bases). Germline lookup yields CDR1 MDHEN and CDR2 SYDVKM. There are 15 residues in the CDR3. V shed 5 bases and J shed 5 bases, with 16 bases lying between them. The CDR3 region is CASSLHRVGDNEQFF. The CDR3 DNA sequence: TGTGCCAGCAGTCTACACAGGGTCGGGGACAATGAGCAGTTCTTC.

The rearrangement uses TRBV25-1 and TRBJ1-6; tentatively, D is TRBD1 (6 bases). The CDR3 extends over 17 amino acids. From germline, CDR1 is MGHDK and CDR2 SYGVNS. The V gene lost 5 bases and the J gene lost 7 bases, with 21 bases spanning the gap. The CDR3 DNA sequence: TGTGCCAGCAGTAACCAGTTACAGGGCAGCGACAATTCACCCCTCCACTTT. Protein product: CASSNQLQGSDNSPLHF.

The rearrangement joins TRBV19 to TRBJ2-7; TRBD2 might be the D (5 bases). This CDR3 spans 14 amino acids. Germline V lookup: CDR1 LNHDA, CDR2 SQIVND (reference sequence). V lost 5 bases and J 4 bases, leaving 15 bases between the germline ends. CDR3 amino acids: CASSPAGLGYEQYF. The CDR3 bases are TGTGCCAGTAGTCCCGCCGGACTGGGGTACGAGCAGTACTTC.

The chain couples TRBV28 to TRBJ2-7, with D possibly being TRBD1 or TRBD2 (5 bases each). CDR1 is MDHEN and CDR2 is SYDVKM in the germline V gene. The CDR3 is 15 residues long. The ends were cut back, 5 bases at V and 3 bases at J, with 17 bases in the middle. CDR3 residues: CASSPLGTINYEQYF. The CDR3, as DNA: TGTGCCAGCAGTCCTCTCGGGACCATTAACTACGAGCAGTACTTC.

This clone was seen a single time. The chain recombines TRBV28 with TRBJ2-7, with D tentatively TRBD1 (5 bases). The CDR3 loop spans 14 amino acids. Germline V CDR1 and CDR2: MDHEN, SYDVKM. V dropped 3 bases and J dropped 10 bases, with 19 bases sitting between them. The CDR3 nucleotides read TGTGCCAGCAGTTTTCGAGACAGATATACCGGTCAGTACTTC. Translated: CASSFRDRYTGQYF.

The sample holds one count of this clone. V gene TRBV11-2 combines with J gene TRBJ1-2, with 8 bases that match TRBD1. The V segment lost 3 bases and the J segment 0 bases; nucleotides outside the gene matches: 0. Looked up from germline, CDR1 is SGHAT and CDR2 is FQNNGV. The CDR3 extends over 14 amino acids. CDR3 sequence reads: CASSFRGPNYGYTF. The CDR3 nucleotides are TGTGCCAGCAGCTTCAGGGGGCCTAACTATGGCTACACCTTC.

This sequence joins TRBV5-1 and TRBJ2-1, with 7 nucleotides matching TRBD1. Germline V gene data show CDR1 as SGHRS and CDR2 as YFSETQ. The trim removed 0 bases at V and 2 bases at J, leaving 5 bases unmatched. The length of the CDR3 is 16 residues. This chain's CDR3 is CASSLGGGWAYNEQFF. The CDR3 DNA follows: TGCGCCAGCAGCTTGGGAGGGGGCTGGGCCTACAATGAGCAGTTCTTC.

This clone was seen only a few times. The chain is built from TRBV5-1 and TRBJ1-2, with TRBD1 identical over 7 bases. This CDR3 spans 15 amino acids. After removal of 0 bases from V and 2 bases from J, the junction contained 4 bases not matched to a gene. Germline V gives CDR1 SGHRS, CDR2 YFSETQ. CDR3 amino acids: CASSLEGGQNYGYTF. Written as DNA, the CDR3 is TGCGCCAGCAGCTTGGAAGGGGGCCAAAACTATGGCTACACCTTC.

The chain employs TRBV6-5 and TRBJ1-6, with 9 positions matching TRBD1. There are 16 residues in the CDR3. V lost 3 bases, J lost 6 bases, and 6 bases stayed unmatched. Germline lookup yields CDR1 MNHEY and CDR2 SVGAGI. In nucleotides, the CDR3 is TGTGCCAGCAGTTATTGGGGACAGGGCCTTAATTCACCCCTCCACTTT. Translated, it gives CASSYWGQGLNSPLHF.

This chain joins TRBV6-6 and TRBJ2-5, with 8 nucleotides matching TRBD2. V shed 2 bases, J shed 4 bases, and the junction held 6 bases outside the gene matches. This CDR3 spans 15 amino acids. Per germline, CDR1 MNHNY and CDR2 SVGAGI (reference sequence). The CDR3 here is CASSYPSGGAETQYF. The CDR3 DNA follows: TGTGCCAGCAGTTACCCCTCCGGGGGGGCAGAGACCCAGTACTTC.

This chain links TRBV7-2 with TRBJ2-1; TRBD2 matches at 12 bases. The ends lost 5 bases at V and 4 bases at J; junction bases unmatched: 3. The CDR3 contains 15 residues. Germline V CDR1 and CDR2: SGHTA, FQGNSA. The CDR3 DNA reads TGTGCCAGCAGCCCAGGACTAGCGGGGTACAATGAGCAGTTCTTC. It is translated as CASSPGLAGYNEQFF.

The chain links TRBV7-9 to TRBJ1-1; the D gene is possibly TRBD1 (5 bases). Deletions cut 5 bases from V and 4 bases from J, with 11 bases between. This CDR3 is 13 amino acids long. CDR1 and CDR2 from the germline V gene are SEHNR and FQNEAQ (reference sequence). The CDR3 nucleotides are TGTGCCAGCAGCGTTGGGACTCTCACTGAAGCTTTCTTT. Protein: CASSVGTLTEAFF.

CDR3 sequence: CAISESGGIRDSPLHF. The CDR3 region has the DNA TGTGCCATCAGTGAGTCGGGGGGTATAAGGGATTCACCCCTCCACTTT. The genes are TRBV10-3 and TRBJ1-6, with D perhaps TRBD1 (5 bases). This CDR3 has 16 amino acids. Germline V lookup: CDR1 ENHRY, CDR2 SYGVKD. The V end lost 0 bases, the J end lost 8 bases, and 14 bases lay between the germline ends.

V usage is TRBV28 and J usage is TRBJ2-7; 10 positions match TRBD2. The germline V gene has CDR1 MDHEN and CDR2 SYDVKM. Germline trimming cut 6 bases from V and 2 bases from J; bases unmatched to any gene: 7. The CDR3 is 15 residues long. CDR3 amino acids: CASRPGTSVTYEQYF. CDR3 nucleotide sequence: TGTGCCAGCAGGCCCGGGACTAGCGTAACCTACGAGCAGTACTTC.

The rearrangement joins TRBV21-1 to TRBJ2-7; the table gives TRBD1 as D, unverified against the DNA. TRBV21-1 is designated a pseudogene. The CDR3 contains 16 residues. The CDR3 bases are TGTGCCAGCAGCAAGGACCAGACAGGGATGGCTTACGAGCAGTACTTC. Its protein is CASSKDQTGMAYEQYF.